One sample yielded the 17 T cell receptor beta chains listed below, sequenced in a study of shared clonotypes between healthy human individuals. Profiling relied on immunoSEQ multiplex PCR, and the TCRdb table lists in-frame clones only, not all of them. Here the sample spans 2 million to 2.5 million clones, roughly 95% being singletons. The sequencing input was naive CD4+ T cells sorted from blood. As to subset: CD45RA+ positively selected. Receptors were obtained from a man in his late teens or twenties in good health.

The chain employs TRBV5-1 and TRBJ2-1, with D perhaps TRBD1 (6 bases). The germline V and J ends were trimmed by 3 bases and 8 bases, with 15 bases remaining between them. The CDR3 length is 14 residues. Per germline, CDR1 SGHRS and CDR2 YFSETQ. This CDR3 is CASSSETTGHEQFF. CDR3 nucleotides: TGCGCCAGCAGCTCTGAGACGACAGGCCATGAGCAGTTCTTC.

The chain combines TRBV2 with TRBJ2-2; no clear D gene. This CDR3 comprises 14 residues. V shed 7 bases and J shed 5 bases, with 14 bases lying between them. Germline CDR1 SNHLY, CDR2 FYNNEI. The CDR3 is CASIRGEGTGELFF. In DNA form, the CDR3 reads TGTGCCAGCATACGAGGCGAAGGAACCGGGGAGCTGTTTTTT.

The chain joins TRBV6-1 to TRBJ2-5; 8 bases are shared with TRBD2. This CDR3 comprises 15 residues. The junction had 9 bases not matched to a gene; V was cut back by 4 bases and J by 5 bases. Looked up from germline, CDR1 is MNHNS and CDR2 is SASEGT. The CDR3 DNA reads TGTGCCAGCAGTGCGATGTTGGCTAGCGGGGAGACCCAGTACTTC. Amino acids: CASSAMLASGETQYF.

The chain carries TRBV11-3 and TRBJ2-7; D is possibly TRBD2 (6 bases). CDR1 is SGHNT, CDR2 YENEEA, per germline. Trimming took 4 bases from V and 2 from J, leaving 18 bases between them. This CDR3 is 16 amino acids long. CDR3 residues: CASSSTLGLPPYEQYF. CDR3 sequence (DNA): TGTGCCAGCAGCTCAACATTGGGACTCCCTCCCTACGAGCAGTACTTC. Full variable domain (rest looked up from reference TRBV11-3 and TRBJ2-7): EAGVVQSPRYKIIEKKQPVAFWCNPISGHNTLYWYLQNLGQGPELLIRYENEEAVDDSQLPKDRFSAERLKGVDSTLKIQPAELGDSAVYLCASSSTLGLPPYEQYFGPGTRLTVT.

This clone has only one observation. The CDR3, as DNA: TGCGCCAGCAGCTTGAATCCCGAAGGGACTGAAGCTTTCTTT. Its protein is CASSLNPEGTEAFF. The chain recombines TRBV5-1 with TRBJ1-1; unclear D gene. Trimming shortened V by 1 base and J by 5 bases, and 12 bases separated the two germline ends. Germline-derived CDR1 and CDR2 are SGHRS and YFSETQ. The CDR3 is made up of 14 amino acids.

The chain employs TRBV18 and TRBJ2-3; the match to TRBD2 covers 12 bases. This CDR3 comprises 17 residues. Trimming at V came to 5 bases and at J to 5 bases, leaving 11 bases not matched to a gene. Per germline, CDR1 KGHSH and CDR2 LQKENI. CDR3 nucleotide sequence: TGTGCCAGCTCATCGTCGACTAGCGGGGGAGGGAAAGATACGCAGTATTTT. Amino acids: CASSSSTSGGGKDTQYF.

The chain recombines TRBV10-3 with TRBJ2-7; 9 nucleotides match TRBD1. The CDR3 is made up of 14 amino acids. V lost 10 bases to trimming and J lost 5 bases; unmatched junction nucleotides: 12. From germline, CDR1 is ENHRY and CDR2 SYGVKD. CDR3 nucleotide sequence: TGTGCCACTGGACAGGGGACAGGGTACCACGAGCAGTACTTC. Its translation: CATGQGTGYHEQYF.

The CDR3 spells CARTWEGETQYF. The CDR3 bases are TGTGCCAGAACATGGGAGGGGGAGACCCAGTACTTC. The V call is TRBV5-3, the J call TRBJ2-5; 7 positions match TRBD2. TRBV5-3 is classed as an ORF, of uncertain function. The ends lost 6 bases at V and 5 bases at J; junction bases unmatched: 4. This CDR3 is built from 12 residues.

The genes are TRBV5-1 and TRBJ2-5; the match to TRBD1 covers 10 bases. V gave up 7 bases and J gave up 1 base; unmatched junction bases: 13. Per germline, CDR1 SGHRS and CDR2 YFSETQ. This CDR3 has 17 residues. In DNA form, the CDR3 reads TGCGCCAGCGCATATTCGGGACAGGGGCCAATCCAAGAGACCCAGTACTTC. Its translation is CASAYSGQGPIQETQYF.

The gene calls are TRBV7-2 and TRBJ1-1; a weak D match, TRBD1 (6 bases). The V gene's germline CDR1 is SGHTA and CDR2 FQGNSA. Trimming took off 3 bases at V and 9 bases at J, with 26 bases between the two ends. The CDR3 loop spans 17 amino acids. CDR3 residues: CASSFIPWTQGAKQAFF. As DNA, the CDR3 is TGTGCCAGCAGCTTTATACCCTGGACACAGGGAGCCAAACAAGCTTTCTTT.

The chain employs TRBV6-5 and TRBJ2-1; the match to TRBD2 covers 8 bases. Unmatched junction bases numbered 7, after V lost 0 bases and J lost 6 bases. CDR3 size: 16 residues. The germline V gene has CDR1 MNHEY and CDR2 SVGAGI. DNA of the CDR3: TGTGCCAGCAGTTACTCGGGCGGGGGGCGGTCCAATGAGCAGTTCTTC. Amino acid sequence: CASSYSGGGRSNEQFF.

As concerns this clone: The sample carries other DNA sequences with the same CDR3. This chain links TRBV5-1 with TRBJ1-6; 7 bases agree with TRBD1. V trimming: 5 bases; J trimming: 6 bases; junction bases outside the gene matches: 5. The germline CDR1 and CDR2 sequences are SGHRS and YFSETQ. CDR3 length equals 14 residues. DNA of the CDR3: TGCGCCAGCAGTCCGGGACAGCCTAATTCACCCCTCCACTTT. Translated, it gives CASSPGQPNSPLHF. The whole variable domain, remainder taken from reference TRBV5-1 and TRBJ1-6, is KAGVTQTPRYLIKTRGQQVTLSCSPISGHRSVSWYQQTPGQGLQFLFEYFSETQRNKGNFPGRFSGRQFSNSRSEMNVSTLELGDSALYLCASSPGQPNSPLHFGNGTRLTVT.

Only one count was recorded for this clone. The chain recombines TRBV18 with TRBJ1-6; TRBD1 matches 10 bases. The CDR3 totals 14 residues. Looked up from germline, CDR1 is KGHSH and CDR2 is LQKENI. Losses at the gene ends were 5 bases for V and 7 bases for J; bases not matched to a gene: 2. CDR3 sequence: CASSRGQGNSPLHF. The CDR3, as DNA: TGTGCCAGCTCAAGGGGACAGGGGAATTCACCCCTCCACTTT. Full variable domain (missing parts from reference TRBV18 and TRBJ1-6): NAGVMQNPRHLVRRRGQEARLRCSPMKGHSHVYWYRQLPEEGLKFMVYLQKENIIDESGMPKERFSAEFPKEGPSILRIQQVVRGDSAAYFCASSRGQGNSPLHFGNGTRLTVT.

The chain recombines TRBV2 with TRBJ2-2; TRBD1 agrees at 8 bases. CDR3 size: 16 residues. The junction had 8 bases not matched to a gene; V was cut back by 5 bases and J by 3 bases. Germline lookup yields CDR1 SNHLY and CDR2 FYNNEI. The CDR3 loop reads CASSKGRGLDTGELFF. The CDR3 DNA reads TGTGCCAGCAGTAAGGGCAGGGGGCTAGACACCGGGGAGCTGTTTTTT.

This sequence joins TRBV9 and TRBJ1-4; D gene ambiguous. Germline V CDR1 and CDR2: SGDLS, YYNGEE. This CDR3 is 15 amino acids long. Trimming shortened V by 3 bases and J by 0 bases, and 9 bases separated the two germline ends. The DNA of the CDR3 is TGTGCCAGCAGCGCCCTTTCTGCAACTAATGAAAAACTGTTTTTT. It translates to CASSALSATNEKLFF.

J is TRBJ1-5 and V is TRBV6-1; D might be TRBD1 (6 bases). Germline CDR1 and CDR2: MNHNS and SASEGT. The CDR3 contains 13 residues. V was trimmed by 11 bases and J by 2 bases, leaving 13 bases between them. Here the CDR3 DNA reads TGTGCCGGCCGCGGGGGCGGCAATCAGCCCCAGCATTTT. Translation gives CAGRGGGNQPQHF.

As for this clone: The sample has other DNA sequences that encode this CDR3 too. The CDR3 loop reads CASSPKGTPSYEQYF. Here the CDR3 DNA reads TGTGCCAGCTCACCTAAGGGGACTCCCTCCTACGAGCAGTACTTC. The chain joins TRBV18 to TRBJ2-7, with D tentatively TRBD2 (6 bases). Germline loops: CDR1 KGHSH, CDR2 LQKENI. This CDR3 contains 15 residues. V lost 3 bases and J 0 bases, leaving 12 bases between the germline ends.